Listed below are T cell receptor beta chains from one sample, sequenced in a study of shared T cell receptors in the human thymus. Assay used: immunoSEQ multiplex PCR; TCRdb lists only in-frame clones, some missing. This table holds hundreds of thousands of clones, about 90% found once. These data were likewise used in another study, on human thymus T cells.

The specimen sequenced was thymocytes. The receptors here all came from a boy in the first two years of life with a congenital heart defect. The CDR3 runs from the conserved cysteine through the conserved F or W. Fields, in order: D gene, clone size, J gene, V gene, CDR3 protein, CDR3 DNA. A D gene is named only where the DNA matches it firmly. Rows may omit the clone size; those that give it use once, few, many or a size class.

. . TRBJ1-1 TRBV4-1 CASSQEKRSNTEAFF TGCGCCAGCAGCCAAGAAAAGCGATCAAACACTGAAGCTTTCTTT
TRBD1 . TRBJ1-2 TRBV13 CATETGINYGYTF TGTGCCACCGAGACAGGGATAAACTATGGCTACACCTTC
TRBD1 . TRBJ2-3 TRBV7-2 CASSLRGQTTDTQYF TGTGCCAGCAGCTTAAGGGGACAGACCACAGATACGCAGTATTTT
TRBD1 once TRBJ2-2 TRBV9 CASSVDTGGNTGELFF TGTGCCAGCAGCGTAGATACAGGGGGCAACACCGGGGAGCTGTTTTTT
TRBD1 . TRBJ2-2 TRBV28 CASSTTYRTGRRNGELFF TGTGCCAGCAGTACCACCTACCGGACAGGGAGGAGGAACGGGGAGCTGTTTTTT
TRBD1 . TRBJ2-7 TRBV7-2 CASSLERTGPYEQYF TGTGCCAGCAGCTTAGAAAGGACAGGGCCCTACGAGCAGTACTTC
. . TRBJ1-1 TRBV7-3 CASSFERYTEAFF TGTGCCAGCAGCTTTGAGAGGTACACTGAAGCTTTCTTT
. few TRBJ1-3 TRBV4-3 CASSPSKGNGGNTIYF TGCGCCAGCAGCCCGAGCAAGGGGAACGGTGGAAACACCATATATTTT
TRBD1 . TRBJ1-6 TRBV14 CASSQGTETNNSPLHF TGTGCCAGCAGCCAGGGGACAGAAACTAATAATTCACCCCTCCACTTT
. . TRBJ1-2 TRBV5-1 CASSLADTVRGYGYTF TGCGCCAGCAGCTTGGCAGACACCGTACGGGGGTATGGCTACACCTTC
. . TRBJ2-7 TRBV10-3 CAISAAAYEQYF TGTGCCATCAGTGCCGCAGCCTACGAGCAGTACTTC
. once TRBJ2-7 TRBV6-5 CASRPDRTYEQYF TGTGCCAGCAGACCCGACAGAACCTACGAGCAGTACTTC
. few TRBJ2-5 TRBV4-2 CASSREGDTQETQYF TGTGCCAGCAGCCGTGAAGGGGATACCCAAGAGACCCAGTACTTC
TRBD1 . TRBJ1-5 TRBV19 CASVKSRGRDQPQHF TGTGCCAGTGTCAAATCGAGGGGGCGCGATCAGCCCCAGCATTTT
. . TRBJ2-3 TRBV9 CASSVWPGEVDTQYF TGTGCCAGCAGCGTATGGCCGGGGGAGGTAGATACGCAGTATTTT
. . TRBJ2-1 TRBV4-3 CASSQDAGYEQFF TGCGCCAGCAGCCAAGATGCGGGGTATGAGCAGTTCTTC
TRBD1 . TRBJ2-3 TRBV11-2 CASSYRGTDTQYF TGTGCCAGCAGCTACAGGGGTACAGATACGCAGTATTTT
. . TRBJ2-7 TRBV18 CASSPGTRQANSIPSILYEQYF TGTGCCAGCTCACCGGGCACTCGACAGGCTAACTCTATCCCCTCTATCCTCTACGAGCAGTACTTC
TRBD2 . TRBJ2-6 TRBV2 CASSTVSGGPSGANVLTF TGTGCCAGCAGCACAGTGAGCGGGGGCCCCTCTGGGGCCAACGTCCTGACTTTC
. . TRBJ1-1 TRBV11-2 CASSLVSGRENTEAFF TGTGCCAGCAGCTTAGTTTCAGGGAGGGAGAACACTGAAGCTTTCTTT
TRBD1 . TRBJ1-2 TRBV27 CASSPDRGRDYGYTF TGTGCCAGCAGTCCCGACAGGGGAAGGGACTATGGCTACACCTTC
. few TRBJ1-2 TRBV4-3 CASSQDLNRKSYGYTF TGCGCCAGCAGCCAAGACTTAAACAGGAAGAGCTATGGCTACACCTTC
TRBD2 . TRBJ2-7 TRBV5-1 CASSSTSGLEQYF TGCGCCAGCAGCTCGACTAGCGGGCTCGAGCAGTACTTC
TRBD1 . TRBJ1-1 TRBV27 CASSSEGTGGDYTEAFF TGTGCCAGCAGTTCCGAGGGGACAGGGGGCGATTACACTGAAGCTTTCTTT
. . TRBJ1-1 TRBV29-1 CSVHDSNTEAFF TGCAGCGTTCATGACAGTAACACTGAAGCTTTCTTT
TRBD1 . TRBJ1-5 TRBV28 CASRLRDSPNQPQHF TGTGCCAGCAGGCTCCGGGACAGCCCCAATCAGCCCCAGCATTTT
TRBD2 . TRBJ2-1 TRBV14 CASSPSGRNEQFF TGTGCCAGCAGCCCTAGCGGGAGAAATGAGCAGTTCTTC
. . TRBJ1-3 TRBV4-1 CASSPGYDSSGNTIYF TGCGCCAGCAGCCCTGGATATGACAGCTCTGGAAACACCATATATTTT
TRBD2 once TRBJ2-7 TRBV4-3 CASSQVPTSGGPYEQYF TGCGCCAGCAGCCAAGTTCCCACTAGCGGGGGGCCTTACGAGCAGTACTTC
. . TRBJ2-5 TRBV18 CASSPGTNQETQYF TGTGCCAGCTCACCCGGGACAAACCAAGAGACCCAGTACTTC
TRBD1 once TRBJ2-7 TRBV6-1 CASSESFWDSSYEQYF TGTGCCAGCAGTGAATCTTTTTGGGACAGTTCCTACGAGCAGTACTTC
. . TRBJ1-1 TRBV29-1 CSVKEAEAFF TGCAGCGTTAAGGAGGCTGAAGCTTTCTTT
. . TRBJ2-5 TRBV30 CAWGAPRPNEETQYF TGTGCCTGGGGGGCTCCGAGACCGAACGAAGAGACCCAGTACTTC
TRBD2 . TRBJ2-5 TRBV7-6 CASSLPLGLAMKETQYF TGTGCCAGCAGCTTACCGTTAGGACTAGCGATGAAAGAGACCCAGTACTTC
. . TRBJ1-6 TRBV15 CATSRVYSVSYNSPLHF TGTGCCACCAGCAGAGTATACTCCGTCTCCTATAATTCACCCCTCCACTTT
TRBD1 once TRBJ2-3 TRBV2 CASMRGLSTDTQYF TGTGCCAGCATGAGGGGGCTAAGCACAGATACGCAGTATTTT
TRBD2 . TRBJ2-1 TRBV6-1 CASLRGSDYNEQFF TGTGCCAGCCTTCGCGGGAGTGATTACAATGAGCAGTTCTTC
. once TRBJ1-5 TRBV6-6 CASRPGSRNQPQHF TGTGCCAGCAGACCGGGTTCGCGCAATCAGCCCCAGCATTTT
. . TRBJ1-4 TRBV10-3 CATSTGTFEKLFF TGTGCCACCAGCACAGGGACATTTGAAAAACTGTTTTTT
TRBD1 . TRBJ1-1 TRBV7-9 CASSLSPRGEDTEAFF TGTGCCAGCAGCTTAAGCCCCAGGGGGGAAGACACTGAAGCTTTCTTT
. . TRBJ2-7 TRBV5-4 CASSLEQRPGYEQYF TGTGCCAGCAGCTTGGAGCAGAGGCCCGGCTACGAGCAGTACTTC
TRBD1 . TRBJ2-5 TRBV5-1 CASSLGPGPRGPGAQYF TGCGCCAGCAGCTTGGGCCCGGGGCCCAGGGGGCCAGGGGCCCAGTACTTC